Listed here are 13 T cell receptor beta chains from one sample, sequenced in a study of response to subunit inactivated influenza vaccine. TCRdb processed the RT-PCR reads anew with MiXCR; each CDR3 protein has one entry. This sample carries about 800,000 distinct CDR3 sequences, about 20% of them seen once, and the ten largest clones take 10% to 13%. The sample was PBMCs from blood, taken 5 to 6 days after vaccination. The receptors were sampled from a man aged 50-59 years who received an inactivated influenza vaccine.

The chain is built from TRBV6-1 and TRBJ2-7; D might be TRBD1 (6 bases). CDR1 and CDR2 from the germline V gene are MNHNS and SASEGT. There are 14 residues in the CDR3. V dropped 8 bases and J dropped 3 bases, with 17 bases sitting between them. The CDR3 loop reads CASADRTASYEQYF. The DNA of the CDR3 is TGTGCCAGCGCGGACCGGACAGCCAGCTACGAGCAGTACTTC.

This clonotype was picked up many times. The chain is built from TRBV5-6 and TRBJ1-5, with D unclear. In germline, CDR1 is SGHDT, CDR2 YYEEEE. CDR3 length: 15 amino acids. With 4 bases removed from V and 0 bases from J, the gap between germline ends came to 11 bases. DNA of the CDR3: TGTGCCAGCAGCCAAACGGCTCATAGCAATCAGCCCCAGCATTTT. Its protein is CASSQTAHSNQPQHF.

V is TRBV9 and J is TRBJ2-6; 7 nucleotides align to TRBD1. Trimming at V came to 3 bases and at J to 4 bases, leaving 10 bases not matched to a gene. Germline V gives CDR1 SGDLS, CDR2 YYNGEE. The CDR3 is 17 amino acids. CDR3 protein: CASSELPTGAGANVLTF. As DNA, the CDR3 is TGTGCCAGCAGCGAGCTGCCCACAGGGGCCGGGGCCAACGTCCTGACTTTC.

The chain joins TRBV27 to TRBJ2-1; 7 bases are a match to TRBD2. The CDR3 consists of 17 residues. CDR1 and CDR2 from the germline V gene are MNHEY and SMNVEV (reference sequence). V shed 4 bases and J 4 bases; nucleotides not matched to a gene: 13. The CDR3 protein is CASSSSLAGVPYNEQFF. For the CDR3, the DNA is TGTGCCAGCAGTTCCTCCCTGGCGGGGGTCCCTTACAATGAGCAGTTCTTC.

This rearrangement joins TRBV7-2 to TRBJ2-1; 10 bases align to TRBD2. CDR1 and CDR2 (germline): SGHTA, FQGNSA. V lost 5 bases, J lost 3 bases, and 4 bases stayed unmatched. The CDR3 has 15 residues. CDR3 in DNA: TGTGCCAGCAGCACTGAGCGGGGGGGCTACAATGAGCAGTTCTTC. This sequence encodes CASSTERGGYNEQFF.

This clonotype was recorded many times. The V call is TRBV25-1, the J call TRBJ1-6, with unresolved D. Deletions cut 4 bases from V and 10 bases from J, with 14 bases between. The CDR3 has 14 residues. The germline V gene has CDR1 MGHDK and CDR2 SYGVNS. The CDR3 DNA follows: TGTGCCAGCAGTGGATGGGGTTTTGACTCACCCCTCCACTTT. Its translation: CASSGWGFDSPLHF.

In this sample, this clonotype turned up a few times. V and J are TRBV7-6 and TRBJ2-3; 7 nucleotides agree with TRBD2. V dropped 5 bases and J dropped 6; count of bases not matched to a gene: 11. In germline, CDR1 is SGHVS, CDR2 FNYEAQ. This CDR3 is built from 15 residues. The CDR3 nucleotides read TGTGCCAGCAGCCCGGGGCTAGCGGAGAGGGATACGCAGTATTTT. Protein product: CASSPGLAERDTQYF.

The chain has TRBV7-9 and TRBJ2-3; 12 nucleotides line up with TRBD2. Germline V lookup: CDR1 SEHNR, CDR2 FQNEAQ (reference sequence). The ends lost 3 bases at V and 2 bases at J; junction bases unmatched: 6. CDR3 length: 17 residues. The CDR3 is CASSFRTSGMDTDTQYF. In nucleotides, the CDR3 is TGTGCCAGCAGCTTTAGGACTAGCGGGATGGACACAGATACGCAGTATTTT.

This chain links TRBV6-5 with TRBJ1-2, with 7 bases lining up with TRBD1. The germline V gene has CDR1 MNHEY and CDR2 SVGAGI. There are 14 residues in the CDR3. After removal of 0 bases from V and 4 bases from J, the junction contained 2 bases not matched to a gene. The CDR3 sequence is CASSYSRQGYGYTF. The CDR3 nucleotides are TGTGCCAGCAGTTACTCAAGACAGGGCTATGGCTACACCTTC.

The J gene is TRBJ2-3, the V gene TRBV20-1; D gene ambiguous. V gave up 4 bases and J gave up 2 bases, with 7 bases separating them. This CDR3 has 12 amino acids. CDR1 is DFQATT and CDR2 is SNEGSKA in the germline V gene (reference sequence). CDR3 in amino acids: CSAIRPTDTQYF. CDR3 DNA: TGCAGTGCTATTCGGCCCACAGATACGCAGTATTTT.

The V call is TRBV28, the J call TRBJ1-5, with no clear D. Trimming took off 6 bases at V and 0 bases at J, with 9 bases between the two ends. The CDR3 contains 14 residues. The germline gives CDR1 MDHEN, CDR2 SYDVKM. The CDR3 nucleotides are TGTGCCAGCAGGAAAGGGTTTAGCAATCAGCCCCAGCATTTT. This sequence encodes CASRKGFSNQPQHF.

The V gene is TRBV29-1, the J gene TRBJ1-2; 9 bases fit TRBD1. This CDR3 is built from 14 residues. V gave up 5 bases and J gave up 4 bases; unmatched junction bases: 8. From germline, CDR1 is SQVTM and CDR2 ANQGSEA. This CDR3 reads CSVNLGTGSYGYTF. The CDR3 DNA reads as TGCAGCGTTAACCTAGGGACAGGGTCCTATGGCTACACCTTC.

This clonotype showed up just a few times. A much larger clone sits a single nucleotide away, making a read error possible. CDR3 loop: CASSARDSYEQYF. The CDR3 DNA follows: TGTGCCAGCAGTGCCCGGGACAGCTACGAGCAGTACTTC. The V and J genes are TRBV12-3 or TRBV12-4 and TRBJ2-7, with TRBD1 matching over 7 bases. This CDR3 has 13 amino acids. The J segment lost 3 bases and the V segment lost 5 bases, leaving 4 bases of the junction unmatched.